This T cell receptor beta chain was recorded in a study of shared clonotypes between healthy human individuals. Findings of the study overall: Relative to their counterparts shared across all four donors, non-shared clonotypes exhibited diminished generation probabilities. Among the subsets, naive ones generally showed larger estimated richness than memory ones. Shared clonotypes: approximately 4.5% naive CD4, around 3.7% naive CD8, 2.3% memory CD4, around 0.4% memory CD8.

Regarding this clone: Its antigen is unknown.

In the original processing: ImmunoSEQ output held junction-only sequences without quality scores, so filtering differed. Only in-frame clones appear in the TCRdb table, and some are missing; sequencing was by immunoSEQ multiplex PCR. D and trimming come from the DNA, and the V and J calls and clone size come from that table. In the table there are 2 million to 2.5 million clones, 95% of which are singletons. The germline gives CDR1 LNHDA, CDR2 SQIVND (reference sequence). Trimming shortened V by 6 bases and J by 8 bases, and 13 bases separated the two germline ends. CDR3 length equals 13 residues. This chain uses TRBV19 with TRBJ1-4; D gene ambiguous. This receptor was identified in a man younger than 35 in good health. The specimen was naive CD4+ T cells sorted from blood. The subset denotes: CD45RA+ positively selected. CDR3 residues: CASSQSSGEKLFF. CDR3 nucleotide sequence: TGTGCCAGTAGCCAGAGTAGCGGCGAAAAACTGTTTTTT.